This T cell receptor (beta chain) emerged from a study of blood T cell repertoires in COVID-19. Study background: The cDNA or gDNA used as material had been derived from T cells, B-cell-depleted T cells, or PBMCs.

This CDR3 spans 13 amino acids. Between the trimmed V and J ends, which lost 6 bases and 4 bases, there was a span of 10 bases. Original processing methods: Reference gene primer amplification gave estimated nucleated cell counts. Clones were read by immunoSEQ multiplex PCR, and TCRdb kept only the in-frame ones, dropping some. V, J and clone size are those of that table, while D and trimming were read from the DNA. Among a few hundred thousand clones listed, roughly 89% were seen once. The sample holds a few counts of this clone. Sequencing was performed on peripheral blood. The sequence came from a woman aged 25-40 years with active or convalescent COVID-19. This chain links TRBV12-3 or TRBV12-4 with TRBJ1-5; D uncertain. The CDR3: CASSTGHNQPQHF. DNA of the CDR3: TGTGCCAGCAGCACGGGTCATAATCAGCCCCAGCATTTT.